The rows below give T cell receptor beta chains drawn from one sample of a study of beta chain features in type 1 diabetes. Measured with immunoSEQ multiplex PCR; TCRdb has only the in-frame clones, and not every one. The table shows over 150,000 clones, with roughly 8.1% occurring only once. The sequencing sample was made of central memory CD4+ T cells from blood. These receptors all come from a man between 18 and 35 years old in good health. The CDR3 runs from the conserved cysteine through the conserved F or W. D genes are given only for firm matches. Expanded clones are given a class, and other clones once, few, many or no size at all.

TRBV9	TRBJ2-1	TRBD2	few	CASSVETSASNEQFF	TGTGCCAGCAGCGTAGAGACTAGCGCAAGCAATGAGCAGTTCTTC
TRBV19	TRBJ2-5	.	.	CASSEGGRETQYF	TGTGCCAGTAGTGAGGGGGGGAGAGAGACCCAGTACTTC
TRBV7-2	TRBJ2-1	TRBD2	.	CASSSSGRREGEQFF	TGTGCCAGCAGCTCTAGCGGGAGGAGGGAAGGTGAGCAGTTCTTC
TRBV28	TRBJ2-7	TRBD2	.	CASSRLADHYEQYF	TGTGCCAGCAGCAGACTAGCAGATCACTACGAGCAGTACTTC
TRBV27	TRBJ2-1	.	.	CASWTPAGNEQFF	TGTGCCAGTTGGACACCCGCAGGGAATGAGCAGTTCTTC
TRBV25-1	TRBJ2-3	TRBD2	many	CATGLAGLTDTQYF	TGTGCCACCGGACTAGCGGGGCTCACAGATACGCAGTATTTT
TRBV9	TRBJ2-1	.	.	CASSAGSGGAYNEQFF	TGTGCCAGCAGTGCTGGGAGTGGGGGGGCATACAATGAGCAGTTCTTC
TRBV29-1	TRBJ1-1	TRBD1	few	CSVRGQLNTEAFF	TGCAGCGTACGGGGACAGCTAAACACTGAAGCTTTCTTT
TRBV7-8	TRBJ2-5	TRBD2	many	CASSYQRGLRTQYF	TGTGCCAGCAGCTATCAGCGGGGTCTTAGGACCCAGTACTTC
TRBV7-3	TRBJ1-2	TRBD1	.	CASSSGGQAYGYTF	TGTGCCAGCAGCTCGGGGGGACAGGCCTATGGCTACACCTTC
TRBV6-1	TRBJ2-5	TRBD1	few	CASRENRGPQETQYF	TGTGCCAGCAGGGAAAACAGGGGCCCCCAAGAGACCCAGTACTTC
TRBV6-1	TRBJ2-1	TRBD2	.	CASSATSGGANEQFF	TGTGCCAGCAGTGCAACTAGCGGGGGGGCCAATGAGCAGTTCTTC
TRBV9	TRBJ2-2	TRBD1	.	CASSSNRGLVSGELFF	TGTGCCAGCAGCTCAAACAGGGGGTTAGTTTCCGGGGAGCTGTTTTTT
TRBV7-2	TRBJ2-5	TRBD1	few	CASSGYRGPQETQYF	TGTGCCAGCAGCGGGTACAGGGGCCCACAAGAGACCCAGTACTTC
TRBV7-2	TRBJ2-7	.	few	CASSPHTAGGAYEQYF	TGTGCCAGCAGCCCCCATACTGCCGGGGGAGCCTACGAGCAGTACTTC
TRBV6-5	TRBJ2-1	TRBD2	.	CASSPGRGIRNEQFF	TGTGCCAGCAGCCCCGGGAGGGGGATAAGGAATGAGCAGTTCTTC
TRBV18	TRBJ1-2	TRBD1	few	CASSPVQGQGSIGGYTF	TGTGCCAGCTCACCAGTTCAAGGACAGGGGTCCATCGGTGGCTACACCTTC
TRBV30	TRBJ2-7	TRBD1	few	CAWGQGATYEQYF	TGTGCCTGGGGACAGGGGGCGACCTACGAGCAGTACTTC
TRBV2	TRBJ2-7	.	.	CATTRDMGHEQYF	TGTGCCACCACTCGGGACATGGGCCACGAGCAGTACTTC
TRBV27	TRBJ1-2	.	.	CASSPYGDRDYGYTF	TGTGCCAGCAGTCCATACGGGGATCGGGACTATGGCTACACCTTC
TRBV7-6	TRBJ1-5	.	.	CASSLGHSNQPQHF	TGTGCCAGCAGCTTAGGGCATAGCAATCAGCCCCAGCATTTT
TRBV2	TRBJ2-5	.	.	CASSGGRETQYF	TGTGCCAGCAGTGGAGGAAGGGAGACCCAGTACTTC
TRBV11-2	TRBJ2-7	.	.	CASSLQVHSTYEQYF	TGTGCCAGCAGCTTACAAGTTCACTCCACCTACGAGCAGTACTTC
TRBV4-1	TRBJ2-5	TRBD1	once	CASSQPHPQGLRETQYF	TGCGCCAGCAGCCAGCCTCACCCACAGGGGTTGCGAGAGACCCAGTACTTC
TRBV7-2	TRBJ2-5	TRBD2	.	CASSLGGTSNPKGGEAQYF	TGTGCCAGCAGCTTAGGTGGGACTAGCAACCCGAAAGGTGGAGAGGCCCAGTACTTC
TRBV2	TRBJ2-5	.	.	CASRRVSETQYF	TGTGCCAGCAGAAGAGTTTCCGAGACCCAGTACTTC
TRBV18	TRBJ2-7	.	.	CASSLDRAYEQYF	TGTGCCAGCTCACTAGACAGAGCCTACGAGCAGTACTTC
TRBV9	TRBJ2-7	.	few	CASSVGEGFGYEQYF	TGTGCCAGCAGCGTAGGTGAGGGTTTCGGGTACGAGCAGTACTTC
TRBV7-2	TRBJ2-2	TRBD1	few	CASSQVGQGNTGELFF	TGTGCCAGCAGCCAAGTGGGACAGGGGAACACCGGGGAGCTGTTTTTT
TRBV29-1	TRBJ2-5	TRBD2	many	CSAWGGETQYF	TGCAGCGCCTGGGGGGGAGAGACCCAGTACTTC
TRBV10-3	TRBJ1-5	TRBD1	few	CAIGGTVETQPQHF	TGTGCCATCGGAGGGACAGTCGAAACTCAGCCCCAGCATTTT
TRBV6-5	TRBJ1-1	.	few	CASRPTGRGNTEAFF	TGTGCCAGCAGACCTACGGGGCGGGGGAACACTGAAGCTTTCTTT
TRBV6-6	TRBJ2-5	.	.	CATSRAGGSETQYF	TGTGCCACCTCCAGAGCGGGCGGTTCCGAGACCCAGTACTTC
TRBV14	TRBJ2-6	.	many	CASSPGISGANVLTF	TGTGCCAGCAGCCCCGGGATCTCTGGGGCCAACGTCCTGACTTTC
TRBV7-3	TRBJ2-7	.	.	CASSPGEGYEQYF	TGTGCCAGCAGCCCCGGAGAGGGCTACGAGCAGTACTTC
TRBV7-9	TRBJ2-5	TRBD1	.	CASSIGQAETQYF	TGTGCCAGCAGCATAGGACAGGCAGAGACCCAGTACTTC
TRBV5-6	TRBJ1-5	TRBD1	.	CASSLYGTGAQPQHF	TGTGCCAGCAGCTTGTACGGGACAGGGGCTCAGCCCCAGCATTTT